The rows below give T cell receptor beta chains drawn from one sample of a study of CD8+ T cells in alopecia areata. The table came from immunoSEQ multiplex PCR; TCRdb's copy has only in-frame clones and leaves some out. This table holds 140,000 or so clones, approximately 50% found once. The sequencing used CD4+ T cells sorted from blood, collected at week 0. The receptors stem from a human donor with alopecia areata. Each CDR3 is given with its conserved first and last residue. Fields, in order: V gene, J gene, D gene, clone size, CDR3 protein, CDR3 DNA. A D gene is named only where the DNA matches it firmly. Only part of the rows carry a size: once, few, many, or a class if the clone is expanded.

>TRBV7-2|TRBJ2-1|TRBD2|few
CASSLAQGTSGYNEQFF
TGTGCCAGCAGCTTAGCGCAAGGGACTAGCGGATACAATGAGCAGTTCTTC
>TRBV10-3|TRBJ1-1|.|.
CAISDGRTEAFF
TGTGCCATCAGTGACGGGAGGACTGAAGCTTTCTTT
>TRBV30|TRBJ2-2|.|.
CAWSVLGRGSGELFF
TGTGCCTGGAGTGTACTTGGGAGAGGGTCCGGGGAGCTGTTTTTT
>TRBV11-1|TRBJ2-2|TRBD2|.
CASSRAAGGSGELFF
TGTGCCAGCAGCCGCGCAGCGGGGGGATCGGGGGAGCTGTTTTTT
>TRBV29-1|TRBJ2-7|TRBD1|.
CSGQGAYEQYF
TGCTCCGGACAGGGGGCCTACGAGCAGTACTTC
>TRBV27|TRBJ2-7|.|.
CASSLSRGELNYEQYF
TGTGCCAGCAGTTTATCAAGAGGGGAGCTGAACTACGAGCAGTACTTC
>TRBV15|TRBJ2-7|TRBD2|few
CATSQEQRTRDEQYF
TGTGCCACCAGCCAAGAGCAGAGGACTAGAGACGAGCAGTACTTC
>TRBV9|TRBJ2-5|TRBD2|.
CASSVAKAGRERTQYF
TGTGCCAGCAGCGTAGCCAAAGCGGGGCGGGAGAGGACCCAGTACTTC
>TRBV30|TRBJ2-6|.|.
CAWRGWISSGANVLTF
TGTGCCTGGAGGGGCTGGATCTCCTCTGGGGCCAACGTCCTGACTTTC
>TRBV28|TRBJ1-2|.|.
CASSLDGATLSGYTF
TGTGCCAGCAGTTTGGATGGGGCGACATTAAGTGGCTACACCTTC
>TRBV6-1|TRBJ2-1|.|few
CASGDNEQFF
TGTGCCAGCGGAGACAATGAGCAGTTCTTC
>TRBV4-3|TRBJ1-4|.|.
CASSQELAAKLFF
TGCGCCAGCAGCCAAGAGCTCGCGGCGAAACTGTTTTTT
>TRBV29-1|TRBJ2-1|.|.
CSVSAYNEQFF
TGCAGCGTCTCGGCGTACAATGAGCAGTTCTTC
>TRBV2|TRBJ2-1|.|once
CASSVSGLEQFF
TGTGCCAGCAGTGTTAGCGGTCTTGAGCAGTTCTTC
>TRBV29-1|TRBJ1-1|.|.
CSSFWLNTEAFF
TGCAGCTCATTTTGGCTGAACACTGAAGCTTTCTTT
>TRBV7-2|TRBJ1-5|TRBD1|few
CASSKTGTGNQPQHF
TGTGCCAGCAGTAAGACAGGGACGGGCAATCAGCCCCAGCATTTT
>TRBV23-1|TRBJ1-2|.|.
CASSHSTPNYGYTF
TGCGCCAGCAGTCATTCGACACCGAACTATGGCTACACCTTC
>TRBV30|TRBJ2-2|.|.
CAWSSKGRTSNTGELFF
TGTGCCTGGAGCAGTAAGGGGCGGACTTCGAACACCGGGGAGCTGTTTTTT
>TRBV19|TRBJ1-5|.|.
CASSIGRNQPQHF
TGTGCCAGTAGTATAGGTCGTAATCAGCCCCAGCATTTT
>TRBV4-3|TRBJ2-3|TRBD2|.
CASSQVGLAGDTDTQYF
TGCGCCAGCAGCCAAGTCGGTCTAGCGGGGGACACAGATACGCAGTATTTT
>TRBV11-1|TRBJ2-7|.|few
CASSPQKGSGYEQYF
TGTGCCAGCAGCCCACAAAAAGGGTCAGGCTACGAGCAGTACTTC
>TRBV18|TRBJ1-5|.|many
CASSPQRDQPQHF
TGTGCCAGCTCACCACAGAGGGATCAGCCCCAGCATTTT
>TRBV10-3|TRBJ2-3|TRBD2|.
CAITPGLAGGEDTQYF
TGTGCCATCACCCCGGGGCTAGCGGGAGGCGAAGATACGCAGTATTTT
>TRBV7-2|TRBJ1-1|TRBD1|.
CASSLWPGGLNTEAFF
TGTGCCAGCAGCTTATGGCCAGGGGGGCTGAACACTGAAGCTTTCTTT
>TRBV15|TRBJ2-5|TRBD2|few
CATSRDLRLAGRETQYF
TGTGCCACCAGCAGAGATCTTAGACTAGCGGGAAGGGAGACCCAGTACTTC
>TRBV6-5|TRBJ2-7|.|.
CASSYSGGSYEQYF
TGTGCCAGCAGTTACTCGGGGGGTTCCTACGAGCAGTACTTC
>TRBV19|TRBJ1-3|.|.
CASRRDHNSGNTIYF
TGTGCCAGTAGACGGGACCATAACTCTGGAAACACCATATATTTT
>TRBV4-2|TRBJ2-2|TRBD2|.
CASSPRLAGVSGELFF
TGTGCCAGCAGCCCACGACTAGCGGGAGTATCCGGGGAGCTGTTTTTT
>TRBV30|TRBJ2-3|TRBD1|few
CAWSVDRGIDTQYF
TGTGCCTGGAGTGTGGACAGGGGGATAGATACGCAGTATTTT